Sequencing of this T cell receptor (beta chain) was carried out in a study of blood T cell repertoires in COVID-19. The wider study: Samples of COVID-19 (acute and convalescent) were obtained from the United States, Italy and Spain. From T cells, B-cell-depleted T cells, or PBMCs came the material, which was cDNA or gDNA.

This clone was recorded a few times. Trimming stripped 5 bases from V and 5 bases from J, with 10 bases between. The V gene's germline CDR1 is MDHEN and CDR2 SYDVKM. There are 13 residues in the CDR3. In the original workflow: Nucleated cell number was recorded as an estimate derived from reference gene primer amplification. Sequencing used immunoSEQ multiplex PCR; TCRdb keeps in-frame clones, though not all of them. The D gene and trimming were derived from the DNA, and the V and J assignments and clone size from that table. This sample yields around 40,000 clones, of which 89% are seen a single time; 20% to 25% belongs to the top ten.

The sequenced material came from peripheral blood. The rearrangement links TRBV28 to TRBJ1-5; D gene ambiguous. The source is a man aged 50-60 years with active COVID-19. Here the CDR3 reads CASSRVEDQPQHF. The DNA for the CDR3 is TGTGCCAGCAGTCGGGTGGAGGATCAGCCCCAGCATTTT.